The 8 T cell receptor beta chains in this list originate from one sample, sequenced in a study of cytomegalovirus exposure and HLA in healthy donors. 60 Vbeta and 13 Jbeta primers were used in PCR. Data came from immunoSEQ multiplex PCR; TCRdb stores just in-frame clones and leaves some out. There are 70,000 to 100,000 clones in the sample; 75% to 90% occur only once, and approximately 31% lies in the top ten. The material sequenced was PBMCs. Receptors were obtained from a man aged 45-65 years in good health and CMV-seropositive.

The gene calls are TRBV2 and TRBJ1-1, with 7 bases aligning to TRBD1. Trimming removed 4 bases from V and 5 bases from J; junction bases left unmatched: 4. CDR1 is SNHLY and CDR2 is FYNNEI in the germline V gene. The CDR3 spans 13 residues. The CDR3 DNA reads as TGTGCCAGCAGTGTGGGACAGTCTACTGAAGCTTTCTTT. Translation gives CASSVGQSTEAFF. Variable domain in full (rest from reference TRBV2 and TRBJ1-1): EPEVTQTPSHQVTQMGQEVILRCVPISNHLYFYWYRQILGQKVEFLVSFYNNEISEKSEIFDDQFSVERPDGSNFTLKIRSTKLEDSAMYFCASSVGQSTEAFFGQGTRLTVV.

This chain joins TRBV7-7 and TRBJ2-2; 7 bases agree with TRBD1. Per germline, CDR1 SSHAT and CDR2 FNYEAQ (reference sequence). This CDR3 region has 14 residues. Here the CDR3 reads CASAATGRVGELFF. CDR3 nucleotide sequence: TGTGCTAGTGCCGCGACAGGGAGAGTCGGGGAGCTGTTTTTT.

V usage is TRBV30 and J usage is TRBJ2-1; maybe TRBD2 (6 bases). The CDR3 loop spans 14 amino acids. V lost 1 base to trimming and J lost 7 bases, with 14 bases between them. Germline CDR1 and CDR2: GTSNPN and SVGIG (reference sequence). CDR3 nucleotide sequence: TGTGCCTGGAGTGAGCGGGTATCGGGGAATGAGCAGTTCTTC. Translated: CAWSERVSGNEQFF.

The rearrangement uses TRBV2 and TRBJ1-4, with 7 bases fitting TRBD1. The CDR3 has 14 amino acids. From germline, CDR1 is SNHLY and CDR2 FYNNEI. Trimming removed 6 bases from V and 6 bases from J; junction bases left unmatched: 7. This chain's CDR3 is CASRPGQWDEKLFF. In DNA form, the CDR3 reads TGTGCCAGCAGGCCGGGACAGTGGGATGAAAAACTGTTTTTT. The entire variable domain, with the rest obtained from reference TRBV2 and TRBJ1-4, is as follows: EPEVTQTPSHQVTQMGQEVILRCVPISNHLYFYWYRQILGQKVEFLVSFYNNEISEKSEIFDDQFSVERPDGSNFTLKIRSTKLEDSAMYFCASRPGQWDEKLFFGSGTQLSVL.

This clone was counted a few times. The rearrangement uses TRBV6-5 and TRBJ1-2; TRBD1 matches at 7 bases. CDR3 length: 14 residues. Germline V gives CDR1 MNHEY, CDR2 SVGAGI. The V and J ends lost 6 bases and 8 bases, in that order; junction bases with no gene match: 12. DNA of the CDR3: TGTGCCAGCAGCTCCGACAGGGTGTTTTACGGCTACACCTTC. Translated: CASSSDRVFYGYTF.

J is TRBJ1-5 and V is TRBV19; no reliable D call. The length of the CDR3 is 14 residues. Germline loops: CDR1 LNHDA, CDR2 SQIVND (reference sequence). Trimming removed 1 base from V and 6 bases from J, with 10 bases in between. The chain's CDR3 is CASSIVRGIQPQHF. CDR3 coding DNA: TGTGCCAGTAGTATAGTGCGGGGAATTCAGCCCCAGCATTTT. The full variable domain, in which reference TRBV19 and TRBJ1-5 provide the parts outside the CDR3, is DGGITQSPKYLFRKEGQNVTLSCEQNLNHDAMYWYRQDPGQGLRLIYYSQIVNDFQKGDIAEGYSVSREKKESFPLTVTSAQKNPTAFYLCASSIVRGIQPQHFGDGTRLSIL.

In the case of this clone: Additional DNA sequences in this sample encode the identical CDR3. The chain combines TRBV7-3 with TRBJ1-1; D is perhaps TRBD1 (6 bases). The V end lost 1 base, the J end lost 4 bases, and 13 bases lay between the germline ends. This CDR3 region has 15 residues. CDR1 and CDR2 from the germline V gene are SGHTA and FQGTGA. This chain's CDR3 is CASSLKIQGRTEAFF. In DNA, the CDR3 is TGTGCCAGCAGCTTAAAAATTCAGGGGCGCACTGAAGCTTTCTTT.

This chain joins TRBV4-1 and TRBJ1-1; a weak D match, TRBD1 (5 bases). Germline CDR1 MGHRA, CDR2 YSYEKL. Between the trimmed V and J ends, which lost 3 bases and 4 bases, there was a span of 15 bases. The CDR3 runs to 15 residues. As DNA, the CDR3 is TGCGCCAGCAGCCACCCAAGGCACGGGGGCACTGAAGCTTTCTTT. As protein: CASSHPRHGGTEAFF.